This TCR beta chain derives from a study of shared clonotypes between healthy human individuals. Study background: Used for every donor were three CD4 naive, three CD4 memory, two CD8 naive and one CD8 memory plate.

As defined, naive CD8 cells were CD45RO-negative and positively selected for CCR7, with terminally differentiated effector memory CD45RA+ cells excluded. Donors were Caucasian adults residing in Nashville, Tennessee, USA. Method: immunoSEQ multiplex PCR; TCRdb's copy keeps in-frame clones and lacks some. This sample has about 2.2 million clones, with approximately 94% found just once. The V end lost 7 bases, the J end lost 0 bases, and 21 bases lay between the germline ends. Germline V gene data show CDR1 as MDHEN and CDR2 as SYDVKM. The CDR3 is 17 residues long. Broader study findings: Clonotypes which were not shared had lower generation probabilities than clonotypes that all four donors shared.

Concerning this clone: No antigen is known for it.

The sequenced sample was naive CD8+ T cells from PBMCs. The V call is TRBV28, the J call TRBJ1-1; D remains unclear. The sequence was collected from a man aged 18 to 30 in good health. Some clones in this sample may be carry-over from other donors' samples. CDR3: CASILGSGIAMNTEAFF. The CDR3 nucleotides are TGTGCCAGCATTCTCGGGTCGGGGATAGCGATGAACACTGAAGCTTTCTTT.